This T cell receptor (beta chain) was sequenced for a study of CD8+ T cells in alopecia areata. Study background: For the treated group, dosing was oral tofacitinib at 5 to 10 mg twice daily.

Following RNA extraction, reverse transcription yielded cDNA that acted as the sequencing template. Measured with immunoSEQ multiplex PCR; TCRdb has only the in-frame clones, and not every one. The sample contains roughly 140,000 clones, approximately 51% of which appear only once. This clone was observed a handful of times. Its antigen is not identified. General observations from the study: Affected scalp, especially in alopecia totalis/universalis, had a higher clonality than normal scalp did. Whereas mice showed it more clearly, TCR sharing across patients was murkier, possibly because of HLA.

The sample in question was CD4+ T cells sorted from blood, obtained at week 0. The source of this sequence is a human donor with alopecia areata.

The CDR3 DNA sequence: TGTGCCAGCAGTAGCGGGGGGTACAATGAGCAGTTCTTC. It encodes CASSSGGYNEQFF. The J gene is TRBJ2-1, the V gene TRBV2; 9 bases fit TRBD2. The germline V gene encodes CDR1 SNHLY and CDR2 FYNNEI. The CDR3 length is 13 residues. Losses at the gene ends were 5 bases for V and 4 bases for J; bases not matched to a gene: 0.